The T cell receptor (beta chain) under discussion was sequenced for a study of T cell changes during pregnancy in multiple sclerosis (dated by TCRdb to the late 2010s). Regarding the research as a whole: The study examined how the T cell repertoire changed over the course of pregnancy in women with multiple sclerosis.

Libraries were prepared through the immunoSEQ multiplex PCR assay. TCRdb mirrors the immuneACCESS table, restricted to in-frame sequences. Some clones are absent from its copies; in checked studies, under half trace to an unresolved V gene, and the reason for the others is unknown. This sample holds approximately 80,000 clones; just under 95% were observed only once. Clones ranked in the top ten supply 0.65% to 0.75% of the sample. Per the germline V gene, MGHDK is the CDR1 and SYGVNS is the CDR2. Trimming accounts for 4 bases at V and 4 bases at J, while the number of junction bases matched to no gene is 1. From the cysteine up to the phenylalanine, the CDR3 has a length of 13 residues. Only the CDR3 region is kept as DNA, spanning 39 bases read in frame from base 1. As to this clone: The antigen it binds to is not known. No base-level quality is on record; no much larger clone is a single base apart.

The receptor's source is a female donor in good health, enrolled as a control in a pregnancy study. This chain is built from TRBV25-1 and TRBJ1-2, with 9 middle bases fitting TRBD1. The sequenced sample was peripheral blood, obtained in the second trimester of pregnancy. The CDR3 region has the sequence CASSGDRAYGYTF. The DNA is as follows: TGTGCCAGCAGTGGGGACAGGGCCTATGGCTACACCTTC.